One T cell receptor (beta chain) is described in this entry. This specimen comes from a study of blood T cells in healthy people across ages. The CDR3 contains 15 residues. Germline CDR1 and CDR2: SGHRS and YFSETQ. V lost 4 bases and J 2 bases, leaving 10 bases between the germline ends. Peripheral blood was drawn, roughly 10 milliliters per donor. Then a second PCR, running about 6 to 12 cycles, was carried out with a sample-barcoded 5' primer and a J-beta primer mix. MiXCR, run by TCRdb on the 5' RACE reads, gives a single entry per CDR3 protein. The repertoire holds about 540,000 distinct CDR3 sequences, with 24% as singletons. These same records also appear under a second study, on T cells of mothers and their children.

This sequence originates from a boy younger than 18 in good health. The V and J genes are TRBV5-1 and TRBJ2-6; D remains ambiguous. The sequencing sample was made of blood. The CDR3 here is CASSQGSAGANVLTF. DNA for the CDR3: TGCGCCAGCAGCCAAGGCTCGGCTGGGGCCAACGTCCTGACTTTC.